The 24 T cell receptor beta chains listed next were all sequenced from one sample in a study of CD8 T cell repertoires and HIV-1 epitope variants (dated by TCRdb to 2020 to 2022). The method behind the library was the immunoSEQ multiplex PCR assay. Sourced from immuneACCESS, this table was stored by TCRdb with only in-frame sequences that have V and J called. A share of the clones is absent; for the studies checked, an unresolved V gene accounts for under half, and the remainder has no known explanation. The sample profile shows over 90,000 clones; 74% of them were found once. Of the sample, roughly 26% is held by the ten largest clones. Sequencing input: uncultured baseline CD8+ T cells from peripheral blood mononuclear cells (PBMCs). These receptors all come from a male donor with HIV.

This chain uses TRBV28 with TRBJ2-7; tentative D call: TRBD2 (5 bases). The length of the CDR3 is 18 residues. Germline lookup yields CDR1 MDHEN and CDR2 SYDVKM. Trimming left V 2 bases short and J 1 base short, with 21 bases between. The CDR3 sequence: CASSLLFSIGEASYEQYF. The DNA for the CDR3 is TGTGCCAGCAGTTTACTTTTTTCTATCGGGGAAGCGTCCTACGAGCAGTACTTC.

The V gene is TRBV28, the J gene TRBJ2-7; 8 nucleotides agree with TRBD2. The CDR3 contains 14 residues. The junction had 6 bases not matched to a gene; V was cut back by 7 bases and J by 1 base. CDR1 and CDR2 (germline): MDHEN, SYDVKM. CDR3 nucleotide sequence: TGTGCCAGCATCGTAGCGGGACTATCCTACGAGCAGTACTTC. The encoded protein is CASIVAGLSYEQYF.

The V gene is TRBV7-9, the J gene TRBJ2-7, with TRBD2 identical over 11 bases. V lost 5 bases, J lost 3 bases, and 6 bases stayed unmatched. The CDR3 is 15 amino acids. CDR1 SEHNR and CDR2 FQNEAQ come from the germline V gene (reference sequence). The CDR3 DNA reads TGTGCCAGCAGCGACAGAGGGACTAGCGGCTACGAGCAGTACTTC. It translates to CASSDRGTSGYEQYF.

The chain is built from TRBV5-1 and TRBJ2-1; 7 bases line up with TRBD2. The CDR3 runs to 14 residues. The V gene's germline CDR1 is SGHRS and CDR2 YFSETQ. Trimming removed 4 bases from V and 3 bases from J; junction bases left unmatched: 4. CDR3 amino acids: CASSTRTSYNEQFF. The CDR3 DNA reads as TGCGCCAGCAGCACACGGACTAGCTACAATGAGCAGTTCTTC.

The genes are TRBV5-1 and TRBJ1-1; D remains unclear. Germline lookup yields CDR1 SGHRS and CDR2 YFSETQ. The CDR3 has 15 amino acids. The V end was cut by 0 bases, the J end by 2 bases, with 11 bases between. The CDR3 DNA reads TGCGCCAGCAGCTTGGTTGGGGATTCAAACACTGAAGCTTTCTTT. Translated, it gives CASSLVGDSNTEAFF.

The V and J genes are TRBV7-3 and TRBJ1-1; 8 bases line up with TRBD1. Germline-derived CDR1 and CDR2 are SGHTA and FQGTGA. The CDR3 consists of 17 residues. J gave up 0 bases and V 2 bases, and 8 bases lay outside the gene matches. The chain's CDR3 is CASSLSSLGQVNTEAFF. The CDR3, as DNA: TGTGCCAGCAGCTTATCCTCACTGGGACAGGTGAACACTGAAGCTTTCTTT.

The gene calls are TRBV7-9 and TRBJ1-2, with D unresolved. Germline lookup yields CDR1 SEHNR and CDR2 FQNEAQ (reference sequence). This CDR3 region has 15 residues. The V end was cut by 0 bases, the J end by 3 bases, with 11 bases between. This CDR3 reads CASSLARTAHYGYTF. DNA of the CDR3: TGTGCCAGCAGCTTAGCCAGAACGGCCCACTATGGCTACACCTTC.

This clone was recorded a few times. This rearrangement joins TRBV7-6 to TRBJ2-7; 11 bases align to TRBD2. Germline CDR1 SGHVS, CDR2 FNYEAQ. This CDR3 has 15 residues. Germline trimming cut 5 bases from V and 4 bases from J; bases unmatched to any gene: 7. CDR3 sequence (DNA): TGTGCCAGCAGCAACCTACTAGCGGGAGCTTACGAGCAGTACTTC. It yields the protein CASSNLLAGAYEQYF.

The chain carries TRBV7-6 and TRBJ2-3, with 8 positions matching TRBD2. From germline, CDR1 is SGHVS and CDR2 FNYEAQ. This CDR3 region has 16 residues. The trim removed 0 bases at V and 6 bases at J, leaving 8 bases unmatched. In DNA, the CDR3 is TGTGCCAGCAGCTTAGCGGCGGGGGGCTCGCCGGATACGCAGTATTTT. Translated: CASSLAAGGSPDTQYF.

The rearrangement links TRBV5-6 to TRBJ1-2; 7 bases match TRBD1. Germline trimming cut 4 bases from V and 4 bases from J; bases unmatched to any gene: 7. The CDR3 runs to 14 residues. The germline V gene has CDR1 SGHDT and CDR2 YYEEEE. The CDR3 DNA reads TGTGCCAGCAGCCCATGGGACAGTGGCTATGGCTACACCTTC. As protein: CASSPWDSGYGYTF. Looking up the rest from reference TRBV5-6 and TRBJ1-2 gives the full variable domain: DAGVTQSPTHLIKTRGQQVTLRCSPKSGHDTVSWYQQALGQGPQFIFQYYEEEERQRGNFPDRFSGHQFPNYSSELNVNALLLGDSALYLCASSPWDSGYGYTFGSGTRLTVV.

The chain uses TRBV7-8 and TRBJ2-2; 7 bases are shared with TRBD1. J lost 2 bases, V lost 3 bases, and 6 bases had no gene match. This CDR3 contains 16 residues. Looked up from germline, CDR1 is SGHVS and CDR2 is FQNEAQ. For the CDR3, the DNA is TGTGCCAGCAGCTTGACAGGGACCCCTAACACCGGGGAGCTGTTTTTT. Translated: CASSLTGTPNTGELFF.

The chain couples TRBV5-1 to TRBJ2-3; possibly TRBD1 or TRBD2 for D (5 bases each). This CDR3 is built from 16 residues. The germline V gene has CDR1 SGHRS and CDR2 YFSETQ. V gave up 1 base and J gave up 3 bases, with 15 bases separating them. In nucleotides, the CDR3 is TGCGCCAGCAGCTTGTTGGCAGGGACCGGGACAGATACGCAGTATTTT. It is translated as CASSLLAGTGTDTQYF.

The sample holds one count of this clone. The chain combines TRBV7-9 with TRBJ1-1, with D unresolved. CDR1 is SEHNR, CDR2 FQNEAQ, per germline (reference sequence). The V gene lost 4 bases and the J gene lost 3 bases, with 15 bases spanning the gap. The CDR3 covers 15 residues. CDR3 in amino acids: CASSYGPGRDTEAFF. CDR3 bases: TGTGCCAGCAGCTATGGTCCGGGGAGGGACACTGAAGCTTTCTTT.

This rearrangement joins TRBV29-1 to TRBJ2-1; 8 nucleotides align to TRBD2. This CDR3 has 14 amino acids. Trimming took 4 bases from V and 7 from J; bases not matched to a gene: 9. CDR1 and CDR2 (germline): SQVTM, ANQGSEA. CDR3 nucleotides: TGCAGCGTTGGGGCCGGGGGGGCCGGGAATGAGCAGTTCTTC. Translation gives CSVGAGGAGNEQFF.

This clone was counted between two and nine times. CDR3: CASSMDRPSTEAFF. The CDR3 DNA is TGTGCCAGTAGTATGGACAGGCCGTCCACTGAAGCTTTCTTT. V usage is TRBV19 and J usage is TRBJ1-1, with TRBD1 matching 7 bases. The CDR3 runs to 14 residues. CDR1 LNHDA and CDR2 SQIVND come from the germline V gene (reference sequence). With V trimmed by 3 bases and J by 4 bases, 5 bases remained unmatched.

The V and J genes are TRBV7-2 and TRBJ1-6; D remains ambiguous. CDR3 length equals 15 residues. V was pared by 5 bases and J by 5 bases, with 13 bases between. Germline CDR1 and CDR2: SGHTA and FQGNSA. The CDR3 coding sequence is TGTGCCAGCAGCCGCCCGGGGATCGATAATTCACCCCTCCACTTT. Its translation is CASSRPGIDNSPLHF.

CDR3: CASSTIQANTGELFF. The CDR3 DNA sequence: TGTGCCAGCAGCACGATACAGGCGAACACCGGGGAGCTGTTTTTT. This chain uses TRBV11-1 with TRBJ2-2; possibly TRBD1 for D (5 bases). Trimming left V 5 bases short and J 0 bases short, with 10 bases between. CDR1 is SGHAT and CDR2 is FQDESV in the germline V gene (reference sequence). CDR3 size: 15 residues.

This clone was detected ten times or more. CDR3 sequence reads: CASSFADSFYGYTF. The CDR3 DNA is TGTGCCAGCAGCTTCGCGGACAGCTTCTATGGCTACACCTTC. The chain recombines TRBV13 with TRBJ1-2, with a weak D call TRBD1 (6 bases). Germline CDR1 reads PRHDT; CDR2 reads FYEKMQ (reference sequence). V was trimmed by 3 bases and J by 4 bases, leaving 12 bases between them. The CDR3 totals 14 residues.

This chain uses TRBV15 with TRBJ2-5; D might be TRBD1 (6 bases). CDR3 size: 13 residues. V lost 3 bases, J lost 3 bases, and 8 bases lay in between. The germline V gene has CDR1 LNHNV and CDR2 YYDKDF (reference sequence). CDR3 DNA: TGTGCCACCAGCAGGTACAGGGAAGAGACCCAGTACTTC. This gives the protein CATSRYREETQYF. The full variable domain, rest sourced from reference TRBV15 and TRBJ2-5, is DAMVIQNPRYQVTQFGKPVTLSCSQTLNHNVMYWYQQKSSQAPKLLFHYYDKDFNNEADTPDNFQSRRPNTSFCFLDIRSPGLGDTAMYLCATSRYREETQYFGPGTRLLVL.

There are a few counts of this clone. The gene calls are TRBV6-6 and TRBJ1-5, with TRBD1 as a possible D gene (5 bases). Germline V gene data show CDR1 as MNHNY and CDR2 as SVGAGI (reference sequence). Trimming removed 2 bases from V and 3 bases from J, with 11 bases in between. The CDR3 has 15 amino acids. CDR3 in amino acids: CASSYGAGYNQPQHF. The DNA for the CDR3 is TGTGCCAGCAGTTACGGGGCAGGCTACAATCAGCCCCAGCATTTT.

This chain uses TRBV29-1 with TRBJ2-2; a weak D match, TRBD1 (5 bases). Germline CDR1 SQVTM, CDR2 ANQGSEA. The CDR3 consists of 14 residues. V lost 6 bases, J lost 1 base, and 12 bases lay in between. CDR3 in DNA: TGCAGCGTGGCTGAAAGGGGGAACACCGGGGAGCTGTTTTTT. Protein sequence: CSVAERGNTGELFF.

This chain uses TRBV2 with TRBJ2-5; D possibly corresponds to TRBD2 (5 bases). CDR1 and CDR2 from the germline V gene are SNHLY and FYNNEI. The germline V and J ends were trimmed by 10 bases and 1 base, with 13 bases remaining between them. This CDR3 is built from 13 residues. CDR3: CAKGGGFQETQYF. CDR3 nucleotides: TGTGCCAAAGGTGGCGGGTTCCAAGAGACCCAGTACTTC.

The chain recombines TRBV5-6 with TRBJ1-2; D is perhaps TRBD1 (6 bases). The CDR3 consists of 14 residues. Germline-derived CDR1 and CDR2 are SGHDT and YYEEEE. V was trimmed by 4 bases and J by 1 base, leaving 11 bases between them. CDR3 coding DNA: TGTGCCAGCAGCCCTTACAGGGTTAACTATGGCTACACCTTC. Residues: CASSPYRVNYGYTF. Full variable domain (rest looked up from reference TRBV5-6 and TRBJ1-2): DAGVTQSPTHLIKTRGQQVTLRCSPKSGHDTVSWYQQALGQGPQFIFQYYEEEERQRGNFPDRFSGHQFPNYSSELNVNALLLGDSALYLCASSPYRVNYGYTFGSGTRLTVV.

This clone appeared once. The genes are TRBV13 and TRBJ2-3, with TRBD1 matching over 7 bases. Germline assignment: CDR1 PRHDT and CDR2 FYEKMQ (reference sequence). The CDR3 extends over 16 amino acids. Unmatched junction bases numbered 8, after V lost 0 bases and J lost 5 bases. CDR3 loop: CASSLGQRGRGDTQYF. DNA for the CDR3: TGTGCCAGCAGCTTAGGCCAGAGGGGGCGAGGAGATACGCAGTATTTT.